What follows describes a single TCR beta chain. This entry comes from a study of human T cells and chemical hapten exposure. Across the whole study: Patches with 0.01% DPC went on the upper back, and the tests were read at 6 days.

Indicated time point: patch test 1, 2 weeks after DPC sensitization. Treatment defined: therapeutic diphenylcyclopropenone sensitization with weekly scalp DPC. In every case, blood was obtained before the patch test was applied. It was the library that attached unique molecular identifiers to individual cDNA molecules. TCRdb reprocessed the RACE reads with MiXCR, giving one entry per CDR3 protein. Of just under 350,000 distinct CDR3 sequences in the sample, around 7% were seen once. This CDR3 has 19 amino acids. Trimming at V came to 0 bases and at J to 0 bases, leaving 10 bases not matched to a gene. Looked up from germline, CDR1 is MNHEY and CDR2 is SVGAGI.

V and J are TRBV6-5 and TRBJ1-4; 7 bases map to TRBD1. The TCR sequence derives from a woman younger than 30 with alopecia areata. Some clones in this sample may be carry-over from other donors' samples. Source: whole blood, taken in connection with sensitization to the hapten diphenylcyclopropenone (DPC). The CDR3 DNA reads TGTGCCAGCAGTTACTCCGGGACAGTCTCTACCGCAACTAATGAAAAACTGTTTTTT. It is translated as CASSYSGTVSTATNEKLFF.